Presented here are 26 T cell receptor beta chains from one specimen sequenced in a study of OX40 agonist ivuxolimab in advanced cancers. Assay: immunoSEQ multiplex PCR; the TCRdb copy retains only in-frame clones and omits some. The table has approximately 80,000 clones, 75% to 95% seen once. Sequencing was performed on CD4+ or CD8+ T cells sorted from blood, taken in a trial of the OX40 agonist ivuxolimab. The source of these receptors is an adult with an advanced solid tumor such as melanoma, head and neck, liver or kidney cancer.

This chain uses TRBV28 with TRBJ2-6; 9 bases are a match to TRBD1. Germline CDR1 and CDR2: MDHEN and SYDVKM. V lost 6 bases and J lost 3; bases outside the gene matches: 6. CDR3 length: 16 amino acids. CDR3 amino acids: CASSPGQGGGANVLTF. CDR3 in DNA: TGTGCCAGCAGCCCGGGACAGGGTGGTGGGGCCAACGTCCTGACTTTC.

The table lists this clone with a count of one. V usage is TRBV11-1 and J usage is TRBJ2-7; 15 nucleotides line up with TRBD2. V lost 5 bases to trimming and J lost 1 base; unmatched junction nucleotides: 6. Germline loops: CDR1 SGHAT, CDR2 FQDESV (reference sequence). The CDR3 is made up of 17 amino acids. DNA for the CDR3: TGTGCCAGCAGCACAGGACTAGCGGGAGGGGTATCCTACGAGCAGTACTTC. Translation: CASSTGLAGGVSYEQYF.

For the CDR3, the DNA is TGCGCCAGCAGCCTCGGCTCCGGGACAGCTGAAGCTTTCTTT. Amino acid sequence: CASSLGSGTAEAFF. V and J are TRBV5-1 and TRBJ1-1; 7 bases are shared with TRBD1. The CDR3 runs 14 residues. Per germline, CDR1 SGHRS and CDR2 YFSETQ. The junction had 9 bases not matched to a gene; V was cut back by 4 bases and J by 6 bases.

The chain couples TRBV5-1 to TRBJ2-1; 13 bases map to TRBD2. Germline lookup yields CDR1 SGHRS and CDR2 YFSETQ. The J segment lost 3 bases and the V segment lost 3 bases, leaving 6 bases of the junction unmatched. This CDR3 has 17 amino acids. The DNA for the CDR3 is TGCGCCAGCAGCTCTGGGACTAGCGGGACACACTACAATGAGCAGTTCTTC. Protein: CASSSGTSGTHYNEQFF.

This clone was found once. The chain is built from TRBV18 and TRBJ2-3, with D maybe TRBD2 (5 bases). The CDR3 totals 16 residues. CDR1 and CDR2 from the germline V gene are KGHSH and LQKENI. V was trimmed by 4 bases and J by 0 bases, leaving 14 bases between them. In DNA, the CDR3 is TGTGCCAGCTCACTCCAGAGCGGTACTAGCACAGATACGCAGTATTTT. Protein product: CASSLQSGTSTDTQYF.

The chain employs TRBV10-1 and TRBJ2-7; 9 bases are a match to TRBD2. V shed 8 bases, J shed 5 bases, and the junction held 13 bases outside the gene matches. CDR1 is WNHNN, CDR2 SYGVQD, per germline (reference sequence). The CDR3 loop spans 15 amino acids. The CDR3 DNA follows: TGCGCCAGCGGTACGGGGTTAGCGGGAGCAGACGAGCAGTACTTC. Its translation is CASGTGLAGADEQYF.

This chain uses TRBV10-3 with TRBJ2-7; D possibly corresponds to TRBD1 (6 bases). CDR1 is ENHRY, CDR2 SYGVKD, per germline. CDR3 length: 14 residues. The V and J ends lost 5 bases and 6 bases respectively, with 17 bases between them. Here the CDR3 DNA reads TGTGCCATCAGTATACAGGGAGAAGGGTCCGAGCAGTACTTC. Translated, it gives CAISIQGEGSEQYF.

The rearrangement joins TRBV30 to TRBJ2-1, with 7 bases that match TRBD2. The CDR3 has 14 residues. With V trimmed by 2 bases and J by 6 bases, 7 bases remained unmatched. The germline gives CDR1 GTSNPN, CDR2 SVGIG (reference sequence). CDR3 in amino acids: CAWSKGLSTNEQFF. The DNA for the CDR3 is TGTGCCTGGAGTAAGGGACTATCCACCAATGAGCAGTTCTTC.

The gene calls are TRBV4-1 and TRBJ2-2; perhaps D is TRBD1 or TRBD2 (5 bases each). The CDR3 spans 16 residues. Germline V gene lookup returns CDR1 MGHRA and CDR2 YSYEKL. V was cut by 5 bases and J by 6 bases, with 19 bases left in between. CDR3 bases: TGCGCCAGCAGCTTGCGGACCCAGCGAGGGGCCGGGGAGCTGTTTTTT. This gives the protein CASSLRTQRGAGELFF.

The V gene is TRBV13, the J gene TRBJ2-7, with TRBD2 as a possible D gene (5 bases). This CDR3 has 13 amino acids. Germline CDR1 PRHDT, CDR2 FYEKMQ (reference sequence). V was cut by 3 bases and J by 2 bases, with 8 bases left in between. CDR3 loop: CASSFSVAYEQYF. In DNA, the CDR3 is TGTGCCAGCAGCTTTAGCGTAGCCTACGAGCAGTACTTC.

This chain joins TRBV5-1 and TRBJ2-7, with TRBD2 as a possible D gene (5 bases). V dropped 0 bases and J dropped 7 bases, with 20 bases sitting between them. Germline V gene data show CDR1 as SGHRS and CDR2 as YFSETQ. CDR3 length: 16 residues. The CDR3 loop reads CASSLAGGLAFGEQYF. The CDR3 DNA sequence: TGCGCCAGCAGCTTGGCCGGCGGGCTGGCCTTCGGGGAGCAGTACTTC.

This chain connects TRBV28 to TRBJ1-3; a weak D match, TRBD1 (5 bases). V was trimmed by 4 bases and J by 0 bases, leaving 10 bases between them. Germline V gives CDR1 MDHEN, CDR2 SYDVKM. The CDR3 runs to 15 residues. The CDR3 coding sequence is TGTGCCAGCAGTTCCCCAGGGTCCTCTGGAAACACCATATATTTT. The encoded protein is CASSSPGSSGNTIYF.

This clone appeared once. The chain is built from TRBV18 and TRBJ1-2, with D maybe TRBD1 (5 bases). Germline-derived CDR1 and CDR2 are KGHSH and LQKENI. Trimming took off 3 bases at V and 2 bases at J, with 13 bases between the two ends. This CDR3 is built from 15 residues. CDR3 sequence reads: CASSPRDLQNYGYTF. The DNA for the CDR3 is TGTGCCAGCTCACCTCGGGACCTACAGAACTATGGCTACACCTTC.

This clone was counted once. The rearrangement links TRBV9 to TRBJ2-2; D unresolved. The germline V gene encodes CDR1 SGDLS and CDR2 YYNGEE. V lost 0 bases and J 4 bases, leaving 10 bases between the germline ends. CDR3 length: 15 amino acids. The CDR3 coding sequence is TGTGCCAGCAGCGTAGAGGTAGCACTCACCGGGGAGCTGTTTTTT. Translated: CASSVEVALTGELFF.

The rearrangement uses TRBV15 and TRBJ1-5; 8 bases match TRBD1. V gave up 8 bases and J gave up 6 bases; unmatched junction bases: 9. Germline V gene sequence: CDR1 LNHNV, CDR2 YYDKDF (reference sequence). This CDR3 is 14 amino acids long. This CDR3 reads CATDDRGRGQPQHF. In DNA form, the CDR3 reads TGTGCCACCGACGACAGGGGCCGAGGTCAGCCCCAGCATTTT.

J is TRBJ2-3 and V is TRBV5-1; 10 nucleotides agree with TRBD2. Germline V lookup: CDR1 SGHRS, CDR2 YFSETQ. CDR3 length equals 16 residues. V lost 4 bases to trimming and J lost 0 bases; unmatched junction nucleotides: 5. CDR3 residues: CASSQELAGSTDTQYF. Here the CDR3 DNA reads TGCGCCAGCAGCCAAGAACTAGCGGGAAGCACAGATACGCAGTATTTT.

This sequence joins TRBV2 and TRBJ1-5; 7 bases fit TRBD1. Per germline, CDR1 SNHLY and CDR2 FYNNEI. After removal of 5 bases from V and 2 bases from J, the junction contained 3 bases not matched to a gene. This CDR3 is built from 14 residues. The CDR3 DNA follows: TGTGCCAGCAGTACAGGGGTGGGCAATCAGCCCCAGCATTTT. This translates into CASSTGVGNQPQHF.

This chain connects TRBV6-1 to TRBJ2-3; the D is unclear. The CDR3 runs 15 residues. Trimming pared 1 base from V and 2 bases from J, leaving 10 bases between. The germline CDR1 and CDR2 sequences are MNHNS and SASEGT. DNA of the CDR3: TGTGCCAGCAGTGAAGAGGGCGGAGTCACAGATACGCAGTATTTT. Protein product: CASSEEGGVTDTQYF.

V and J are TRBV2 and TRBJ2-3; a weak D match, TRBD1 (5 bases). Trimming removed 2 bases at V and 6 bases at J, with 9 bases between. The CDR3 is 13 amino acids. Germline V gene sequence: CDR1 SNHLY, CDR2 FYNNEI. In DNA form, the CDR3 reads TGTGCCAGCAGTGAACAAGGGGTTGATACGCAGTATTTT. It codes for CASSEQGVDTQYF.

The V call is TRBV19, the J call TRBJ2-7, with 8 bases identical to TRBD1. V trimming: 5 bases; J trimming: 0 bases; junction bases outside the gene matches: 3. There are 14 residues in the CDR3. The germline V gene encodes CDR1 LNHDA and CDR2 SQIVND (reference sequence). The CDR3 protein is CASSPQGGSYEQYF. CDR3 coding DNA: TGTGCCAGTAGTCCACAGGGGGGCTCCTACGAGCAGTACTTC.

V gene TRBV15 combines with J gene TRBJ1-5; D remains unclear. The CDR3 is 13 residues long. CDR1 and CDR2 (germline): LNHNV, YYDKDF (reference sequence). V shed 6 bases and J shed 0 bases, with 6 bases lying between them. CDR3 sequence reads: CATSRGSNQPQHF. In DNA, the CDR3 is TGTGCCACCAGTCGAGGTAGCAATCAGCCCCAGCATTTT.

The chain carries TRBV14 and TRBJ2-5; no clear D gene. The CDR3 has 14 amino acids. From germline, CDR1 is SGHDN and CDR2 FVKESK. Trimming took off 3 bases at V and 5 bases at J, with 13 bases between the two ends. Here the CDR3 reads CASSHPPGWETQYF. CDR3 coding DNA: TGTGCCAGCAGCCACCCCCCGGGTTGGGAGACCCAGTACTTC.

The genes are TRBV5-1 and TRBJ1-5; D remains ambiguous. The V end lost 0 bases, the J end lost 4 bases, and 14 bases lay between the germline ends. The CDR3 sequence is 16 residues long. Germline values: CDR1 SGHRS, CDR2 YFSETQ. CDR3 residues: CASSLAHRTPNQPQHF. The CDR3 DNA reads TGCGCCAGCAGCTTGGCTCATAGGACGCCAAATCAGCCCCAGCATTTT.

V and J are TRBV30 and TRBJ2-1, with D possibly being TRBD2 (7 bases). The CDR3 has 15 residues. With 8 bases removed from V and 3 bases from J, the gap between germline ends came to 20 bases. Germline V CDR1 and CDR2: GTSNPN, SVGIG (reference sequence). The CDR3 DNA follows: TGTGCCGCCCAAGGGGGGGTCCTAGTCTACAATGAGCAGTTCTTC. This encodes CAAQGGVLVYNEQFF. Based on the CDR3 plus reference TRBV30 and TRBJ2-1, the full variable domain is SQTIHQWPATLVQPVGSPLSLECTVEGTSNPNLYWYRQAAGRGLQLLFYSVGIGQISSEVPQNLSASRPQDRQFILSSKKLLLSDSGFYLCAAQGGVLVYNEQFFGPGTRLTVL.

J is TRBJ1-2 and V is TRBV28; D may be TRBD1 (6 bases). Germline V gene lookup returns CDR1 MDHEN and CDR2 SYDVKM. V lost 8 bases to trimming and J lost 4 bases, with 8 bases between them. This CDR3 contains 11 residues. CDR3 sequence: CASGGAYGYTF. CDR3 bases: TGTGCCAGCGGGGGGGCCTATGGCTACACCTTC.

This clone was observed once. The chain couples TRBV18 to TRBJ2-1, with unresolved D. CDR1 is KGHSH and CDR2 is LQKENI in the germline V gene. The CDR3 has 18 residues. V shed 10 bases and J shed 0 bases, with 25 bases lying between them. The CDR3 sequence: CATLQPGLEFPSYNEQFF. CDR3 sequence (DNA): TGTGCCACCCTCCAACCTGGCCTAGAATTCCCCTCCTACAATGAGCAGTTCTTC. Combining the CDR3 with reference TRBV18 and TRBJ2-1 gives the whole variable domain NAGVMQNPRHLVRRRGQEARLRCSPMKGHSHVYWYRQLPEEGLKFMVYLQKENIIDESGMPKERFSAEFPKEGPSILRIQQVVRGDSAAYFCATLQPGLEFPSYNEQFFGPGTRLTVL.